This entry is about one TCR beta chain. This specimen belongs to a study of blood T cells in healthy people across ages. A second PCR of 7 to 11 cycles used a sample-barcoded 5' primer and a J-beta primer mix. TCRdb redid the calling of the 5' RACE reads with MiXCR, one entry per CDR3 protein. The table shows some 760,000 distinct CDR3 sequences, with 20% to 25% occurring only once. Germline CDR1 reads PRHDT; CDR2 reads FYEKMQ (reference sequence). This CDR3 is 14 amino acids long. Trimming left V 4 bases short and J 3 bases short, with 10 bases between. This sample also belongs to another study, concerning T cells of mothers and their children.

Sequencing input: blood. The receptor comes from a boy aged 10-17 years in good health. The chain links TRBV13 to TRBJ1-3; D unclear. CDR3 protein: CASSSAPGGNTIYF. In nucleotides, the CDR3 is TGTGCCAGCAGCTCCGCCCCTGGTGGAAACACCATATATTTT.